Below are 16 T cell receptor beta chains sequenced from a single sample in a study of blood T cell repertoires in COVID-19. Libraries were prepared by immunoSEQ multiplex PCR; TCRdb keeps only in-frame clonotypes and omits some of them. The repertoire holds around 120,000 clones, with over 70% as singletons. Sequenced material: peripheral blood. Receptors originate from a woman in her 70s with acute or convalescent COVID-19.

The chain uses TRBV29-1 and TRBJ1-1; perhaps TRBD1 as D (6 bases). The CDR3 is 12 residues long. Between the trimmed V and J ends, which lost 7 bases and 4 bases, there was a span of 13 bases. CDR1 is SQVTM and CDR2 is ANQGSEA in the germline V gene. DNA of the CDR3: TGCAGCGCCGTAACAGGGTTCACTGAAGCTTTCTTT. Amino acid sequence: CSAVTGFTEAFF.

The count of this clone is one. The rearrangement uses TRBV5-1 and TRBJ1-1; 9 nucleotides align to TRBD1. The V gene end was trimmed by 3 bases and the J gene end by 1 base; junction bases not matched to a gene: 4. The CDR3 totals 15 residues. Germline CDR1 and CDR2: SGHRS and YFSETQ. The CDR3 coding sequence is TGCGCCAGCAGCTACCTGGGACAGGGGAACACTGAAGCTTTCTTT. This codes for CASSYLGQGNTEAFF.

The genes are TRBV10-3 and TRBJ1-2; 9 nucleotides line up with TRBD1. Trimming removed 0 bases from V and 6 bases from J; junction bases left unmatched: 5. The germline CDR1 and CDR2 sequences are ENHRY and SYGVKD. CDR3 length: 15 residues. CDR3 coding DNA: TGTGCCATCAGTGAGTCCGGGACAGGGTTGGATGGCTACACCTTC. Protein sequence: CAISESGTGLDGYTF.

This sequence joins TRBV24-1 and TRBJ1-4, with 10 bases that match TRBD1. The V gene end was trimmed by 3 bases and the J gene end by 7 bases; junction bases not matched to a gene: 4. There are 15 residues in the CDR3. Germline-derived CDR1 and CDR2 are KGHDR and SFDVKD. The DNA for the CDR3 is TGTGCCACCAGTGATGGGACAGGGGTCGTTGAAAAACTGTTTTTT. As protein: CATSDGTGVVEKLFF.

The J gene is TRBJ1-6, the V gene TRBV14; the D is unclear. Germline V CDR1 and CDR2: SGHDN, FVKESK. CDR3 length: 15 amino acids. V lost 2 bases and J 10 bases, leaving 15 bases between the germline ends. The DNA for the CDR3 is TGTGCCAGCAGCCAATTGCGAGGAGGGCAATCACCCCTCCACTTT. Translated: CASSQLRGGQSPLHF. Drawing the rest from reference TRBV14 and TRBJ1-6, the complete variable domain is EAGVTQFPSHSVIEKGQTVTLRCDPISGHDNLYWYRRVMGKEIKFLLHFVKESKQDESGMPNNRFLAERTGGTYSTLKVQPAELEDSGVYFCASSQLRGGQSPLHFGNGTRLTVT.

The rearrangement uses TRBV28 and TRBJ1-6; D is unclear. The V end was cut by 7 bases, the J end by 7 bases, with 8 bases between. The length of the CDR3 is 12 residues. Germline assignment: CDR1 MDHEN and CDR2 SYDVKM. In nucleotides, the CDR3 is TGTGCCAGCAACGAGATCAATTCACCCCTCCACTTT. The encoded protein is CASNEINSPLHF.

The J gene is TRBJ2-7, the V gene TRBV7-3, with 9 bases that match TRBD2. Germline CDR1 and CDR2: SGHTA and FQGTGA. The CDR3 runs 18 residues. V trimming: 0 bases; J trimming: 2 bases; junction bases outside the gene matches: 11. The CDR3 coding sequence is TGTGCCAGCAGCTTAACGCCTCTAGCGGGGAGGCCCCCCTACGAGCAGTACTTC. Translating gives CASSLTPLAGRPPYEQYF.

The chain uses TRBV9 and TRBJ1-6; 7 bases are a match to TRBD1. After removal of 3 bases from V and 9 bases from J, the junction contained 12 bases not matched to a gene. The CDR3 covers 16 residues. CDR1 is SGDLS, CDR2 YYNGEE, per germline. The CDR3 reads CASSARDSALGSPLHF. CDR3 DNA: TGTGCCAGCAGCGCGCGGGACAGCGCTTTGGGTTCACCCCTCCACTTT.

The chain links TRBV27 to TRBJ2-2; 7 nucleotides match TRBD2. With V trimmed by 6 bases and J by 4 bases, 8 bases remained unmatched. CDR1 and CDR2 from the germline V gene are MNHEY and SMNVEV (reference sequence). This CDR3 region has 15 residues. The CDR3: CASSFWGGFTGELFF. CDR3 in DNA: TGTGCCAGCAGCTTTTGGGGGGGTTTCACCGGGGAGCTGTTTTTT.

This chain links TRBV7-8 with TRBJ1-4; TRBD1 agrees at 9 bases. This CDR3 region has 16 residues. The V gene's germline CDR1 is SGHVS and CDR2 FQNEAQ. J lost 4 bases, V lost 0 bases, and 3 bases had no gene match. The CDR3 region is CASSLAGGQGNEKLFF. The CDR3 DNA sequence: TGTGCCAGCAGCTTAGCAGGGGGACAGGGTAATGAAAAACTGTTTTTT. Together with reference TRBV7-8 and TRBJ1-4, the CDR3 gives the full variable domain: GAGVSQSPRYKVAKRGQDVALRCDPISGHVSLFWYQQALGQGPEFLTYFQNEAQLDKSGLPSDRFFAERPEGSVSTLKIQRTQQEDSAVYLCASSLAGGQGNEKLFFGSGTQLSVL.

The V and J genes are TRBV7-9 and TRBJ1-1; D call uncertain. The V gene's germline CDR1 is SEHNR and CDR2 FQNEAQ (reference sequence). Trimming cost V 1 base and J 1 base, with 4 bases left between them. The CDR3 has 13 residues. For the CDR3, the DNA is TGTGCCAGCAGCTTAGTAGAGAACACTGAAGCTTTCTTT. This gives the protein CASSLVENTEAFF. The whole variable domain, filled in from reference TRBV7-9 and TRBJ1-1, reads DTGVSQNPRHKITKRGQNVTFRCDPISEHNRLYWYRQTLGQGPEFLTYFQNEAQLEKSRLLSDRFSAERPKGSFSTLEIQRTEQGDSAMYLCASSLVENTEAFFGQGTRLTVV.

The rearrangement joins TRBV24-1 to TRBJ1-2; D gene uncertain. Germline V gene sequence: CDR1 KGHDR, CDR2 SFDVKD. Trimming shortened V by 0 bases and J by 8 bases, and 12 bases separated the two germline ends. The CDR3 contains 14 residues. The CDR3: CATSDLRRTYGYTF. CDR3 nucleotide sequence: TGTGCCACCAGTGATTTGAGGAGGACCTACGGCTACACCTTC.

This chain's CDR3 is CASIGDRDGHGYTF. For the CDR3, the DNA is TGTGCCAGTATCGGGGACAGGGATGGGCATGGCTACACCTTC. The V call is TRBV19, the J call TRBJ1-2; 9 positions match TRBD1. The CDR3 sequence is 14 residues long. J gave up 6 bases and V 7 bases, and 9 bases lay outside the gene matches. CDR1 and CDR2 from the germline V gene are LNHDA and SQIVND (reference sequence).

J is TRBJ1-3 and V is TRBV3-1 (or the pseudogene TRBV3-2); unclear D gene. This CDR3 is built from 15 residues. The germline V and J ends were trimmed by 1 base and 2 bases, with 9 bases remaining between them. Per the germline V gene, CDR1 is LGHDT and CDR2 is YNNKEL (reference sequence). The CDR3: CASSQVEVPGNTIYF. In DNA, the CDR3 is TGTGCCAGCAGCCAAGTGGAGGTCCCTGGAAACACCATATATTTT.

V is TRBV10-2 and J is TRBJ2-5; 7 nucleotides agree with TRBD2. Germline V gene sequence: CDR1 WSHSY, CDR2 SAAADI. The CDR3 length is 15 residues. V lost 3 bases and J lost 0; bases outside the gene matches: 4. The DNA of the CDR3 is TGCGCCAGCAGTGAATGGGGGGGGTACCAAGAGACCCAGTACTTC. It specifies CASSEWGGYQETQYF.

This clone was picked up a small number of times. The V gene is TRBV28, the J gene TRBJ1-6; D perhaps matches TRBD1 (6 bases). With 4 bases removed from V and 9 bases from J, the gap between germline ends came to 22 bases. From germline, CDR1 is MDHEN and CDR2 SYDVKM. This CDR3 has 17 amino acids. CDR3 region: CASSSPGGQGLTSPLHF. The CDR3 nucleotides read TGTGCCAGCAGTTCCCCGGGTGGTCAGGGGCTAACTTCACCCCTCCACTTT. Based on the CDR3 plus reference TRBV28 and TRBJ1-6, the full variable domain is DVKVTQSSRYLVKRTGEKVFLECVQDMDHENMFWYRQDPGLGLRLIYFSYDVKMKEKGDIPEGYSVSREKKERFSLILESASTNQTSMYLCASSSPGGQGLTSPLHFGNGTRLTVT.